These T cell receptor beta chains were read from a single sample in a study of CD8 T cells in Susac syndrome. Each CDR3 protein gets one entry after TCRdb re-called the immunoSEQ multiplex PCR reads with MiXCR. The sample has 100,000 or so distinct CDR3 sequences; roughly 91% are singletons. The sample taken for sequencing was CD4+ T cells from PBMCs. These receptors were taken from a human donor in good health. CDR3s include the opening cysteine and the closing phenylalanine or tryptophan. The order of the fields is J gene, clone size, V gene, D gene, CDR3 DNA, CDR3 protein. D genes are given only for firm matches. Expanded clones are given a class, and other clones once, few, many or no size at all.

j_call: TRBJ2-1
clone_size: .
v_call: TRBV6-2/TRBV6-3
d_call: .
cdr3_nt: TGTGCCAGCAGTCCGGACATCGGTCACCGGAATGAGCAGTTCTTC
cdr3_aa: CASSPDIGHRNEQFF

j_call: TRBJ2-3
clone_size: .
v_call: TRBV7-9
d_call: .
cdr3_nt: TGTGCCAGCAGCTCCGGGGGAGAGGCAGATACGCAGTATTTT
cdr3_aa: CASSSGGEADTQYF

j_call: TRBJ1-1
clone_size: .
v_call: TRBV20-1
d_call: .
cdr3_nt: TGCAGTGCTAGCTCGCAGACTGAAGCTTTCTTT
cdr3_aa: CSASSQTEAFF

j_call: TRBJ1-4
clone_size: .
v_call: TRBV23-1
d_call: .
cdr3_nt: TGCGCCAGCAGGCCGCCGGACCTGCGGAATGAAAAACTGTTTTTT
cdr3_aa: CASRPPDLRNEKLFF

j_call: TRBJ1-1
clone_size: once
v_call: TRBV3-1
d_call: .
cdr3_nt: TGTGCCAGCATTCGACAGGAGGTTGGTAACACTGAAGCTTTCTTT
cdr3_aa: CASIRQEVGNTEAFF

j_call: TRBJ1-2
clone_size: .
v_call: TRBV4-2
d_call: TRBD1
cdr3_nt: TGTGCCAGCAGCCAAGTAGACAGGGATAACTATGGCTACACCTTC
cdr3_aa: CASSQVDRDNYGYTF

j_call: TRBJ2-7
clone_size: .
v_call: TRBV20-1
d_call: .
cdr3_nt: TGCAGTGCTGTGGACCGGGGGCGGGGGTACGAGCAGTACTTC
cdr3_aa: CSAVDRGRGYEQYF

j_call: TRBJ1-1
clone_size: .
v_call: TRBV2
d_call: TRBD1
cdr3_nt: TGTGCCAGCAGTCAGGGGGTGAACACTGAAGCTTTCTTT
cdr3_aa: CASSQGVNTEAFF

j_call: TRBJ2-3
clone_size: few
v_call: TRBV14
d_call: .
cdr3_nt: TGTGCCAGCAGTAACTTCCAGGGTACAGATACGCAGTATTTT
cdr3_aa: CASSNFQGTDTQYF

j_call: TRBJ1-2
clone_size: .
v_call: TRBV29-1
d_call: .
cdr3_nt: TGCAGCGTAGGACACCAAGGGGATGGCTACACCTTC
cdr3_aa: CSVGHQGDGYTF

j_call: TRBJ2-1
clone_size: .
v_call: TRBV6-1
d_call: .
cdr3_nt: TGTGCCAGCCGTGGCATCGGGAACTACAATGAGCAGTTCTTC
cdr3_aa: CASRGIGNYNEQFF

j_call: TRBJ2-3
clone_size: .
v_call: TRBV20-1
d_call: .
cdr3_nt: TGCAGTGCTACGCTAGCGCGCACAGATACGCAGTATTTT
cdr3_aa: CSATLARTDTQYF

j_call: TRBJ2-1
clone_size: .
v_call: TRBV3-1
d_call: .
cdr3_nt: TGTGCCAGCAGCCAAGATAGGGGCCGCTTCTCCTACAATGAGCAGTTCTTC
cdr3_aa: CASSQDRGRFSYNEQFF

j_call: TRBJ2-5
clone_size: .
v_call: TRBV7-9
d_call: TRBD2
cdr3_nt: TGTGCCAGCAGCCGCTTCGGACTAGCGGGAGCTGCGGAGACCCAGTACTTC
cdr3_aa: CASSRFGLAGAAETQYF

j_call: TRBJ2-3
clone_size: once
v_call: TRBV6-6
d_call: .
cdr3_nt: TGTGCCGGGCTGGTGGCGGGGGCTACCGACAGGGATACGCAGTATTTT
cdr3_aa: CAGLVAGATDRDTQYF

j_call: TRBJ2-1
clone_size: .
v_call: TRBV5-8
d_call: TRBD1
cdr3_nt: TGTGCCAGCAGCTTAGGGGGACAGGGGGCAAGTGAGCAGTTCTTC
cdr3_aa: CASSLGGQGASEQFF

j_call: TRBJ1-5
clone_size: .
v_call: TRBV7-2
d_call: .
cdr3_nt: TGTGCCAGCAGCTTCCAGGTTGATCGACAGCCCCAGCATTTT
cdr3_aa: CASSFQVDRQPQHF

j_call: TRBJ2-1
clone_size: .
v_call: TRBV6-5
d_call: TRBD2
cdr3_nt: TGTGCCAGCCGGACTAGCGGGAGCATCCATGAGCAGTTCTTC
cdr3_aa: CASRTSGSIHEQFF

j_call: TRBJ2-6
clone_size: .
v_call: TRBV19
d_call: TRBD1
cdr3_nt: TGTGCCAGTAGCATCCGGGACAGGTCTTACTCTGGGGCCAACGTCCTGACTTTC
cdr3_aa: CASSIRDRSYSGANVLTF

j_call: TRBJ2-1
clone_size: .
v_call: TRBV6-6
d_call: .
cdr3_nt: TGTGCCAGCAGTTACCCACGATCGGACAATGAGCAGTTCTTC
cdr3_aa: CASSYPRSDNEQFF

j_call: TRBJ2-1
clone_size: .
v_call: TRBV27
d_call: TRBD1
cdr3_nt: TGTGCCAGCAGTGATGGGACAGGGGGACTCAATGAGCAGTTCTTC
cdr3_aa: CASSDGTGGLNEQFF

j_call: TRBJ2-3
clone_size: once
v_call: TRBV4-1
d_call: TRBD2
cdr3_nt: TGCGCCAGCAGCAACTTAGCGGGGCTCACAGATACGCAGTATTTT
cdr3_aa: CASSNLAGLTDTQYF

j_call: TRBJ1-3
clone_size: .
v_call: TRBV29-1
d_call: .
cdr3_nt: TGCAGCGTCCGAACCCGTAACGACAAAAGGGGGGGAAACACCATATATTTT
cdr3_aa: CSVRTRNDKRGGNTIYF

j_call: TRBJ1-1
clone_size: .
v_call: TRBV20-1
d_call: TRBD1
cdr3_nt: TGCAGTGCTAGATCTAAGGACAGGGTGAACACTGAAGCTTTCTTT
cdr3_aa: CSARSKDRVNTEAFF